The text below deals with one TCR beta chain. The antigen is unknown. The sample is drawn from a study of response to subunit inactivated influenza vaccine. Trimming removed 4 bases from V and 5 bases from J; junction bases left unmatched: 10. The CDR3 runs to 16 residues. Germline V CDR1 and CDR2: LGHNA, YNFKEQ. Study-level points and caveats: Seasonal influenza vaccination, on each occasion, was suggested by the authors to recruit few new T cells.

TCRdb fed the RT-PCR reads into MiXCR, producing one record per CDR3 protein. The table has 400,000 to 650,000 distinct CDR3 sequences, roughly 7.6% seen once. The chain couples TRBV4-2 to TRBJ1-4; the match to TRBD1 covers 7 bases. The sequenced sample was PBMCs from blood, obtained about 23 months after vaccination. The source of this sequence is a man between 50 and 70 years old who received an inactivated influenza vaccine. As DNA, the CDR3 is TGTGCCAGCAGCCGCGAAGTCGGGACAGCAAATGAAAAACTGTTTTTT. This codes for CASSREVGTANEKLFF.